The sequence of this T cell receptor beta chain was determined in a study of monozygotic twins with inflammatory bowel disease. As concerns this clonotype: Its antigen is still unknown.

Germline assignment: CDR1 SNHLY and CDR2 FYNNEI. This CDR3 contains 15 residues. Study conclusions and caveats: Healthy twins shared more clonotypes with others than IBD patients, most markedly active ones.

TCR libraries each used about 3,400 ng of total RNA. Following a re-call of the 5' RACE reads, TCRdb has one entry per CDR3 protein and lacks DNA. The specimen's table records approximately 390,000 distinct CDR3 sequences. Input material: blood. The receptor comes from a human donor with ulcerative colitis or Crohn's disease, or a healthy co-twin of an affected twin (not recorded which). V is TRBV2 and J is TRBJ2-7; the TCRdb call, TRBD1, lacks DNA for checking. CDR3 amino acids: CASRLRDASSYEQYF.